The sequence of this T cell receptor (beta chain) was determined in a study of identifying expanded T cells in peripheral blood. Trimming removed 4 bases from V and 11 bases from J, with 11 bases in between. Germline loops: CDR1 SQVTM, CDR2 ANQGSEA. The CDR3 loop spans 10 amino acids. No infections or other immune events were documented during collection. Sequenced by immunoSEQ multiplex PCR; TCRdb stores in-frame clones only, minus some. Of about 100,000 clones in the sample, 70% to 90% were seen once. The chain couples TRBV29-1 to TRBJ1-1; D unresolved. Sequenced sample: blood. The sequence derives from a person aged 18 to 70 in good health. In DNA form, the CDR3 reads TGCAGCGTTGCCCAGGTAGAGGCTTTCTTT. Its translation is CSVAQVEAFF.